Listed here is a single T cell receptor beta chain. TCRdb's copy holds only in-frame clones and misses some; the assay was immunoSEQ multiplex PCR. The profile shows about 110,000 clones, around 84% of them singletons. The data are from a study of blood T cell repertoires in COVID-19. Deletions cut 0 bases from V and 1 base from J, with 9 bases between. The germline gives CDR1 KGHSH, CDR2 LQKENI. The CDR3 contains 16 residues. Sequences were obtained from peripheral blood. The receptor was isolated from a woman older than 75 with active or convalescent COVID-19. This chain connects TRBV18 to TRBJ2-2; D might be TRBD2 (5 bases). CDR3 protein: CASSPPRGWNTGELFF. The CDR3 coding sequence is TGTGCCAGCTCACCACCGAGAGGGTGGAACACCGGGGAGCTGTTTTTT.